These 11 T cell receptor beta chains came from one sample sequenced in a study of glioma-infiltrating T cells after dendritic cell vaccination. Time point denoted: after dendritic cell vaccination, including at tumor progression/relapse. The repertoire was sequenced with immunoSEQ multiplex PCR; TCRdb's copy has only in-frame clones and lacks some. Of fewer than 90,000 clones in the sample, roughly four fifths were seen once. The sequences come from blood, collected after dendritic cell vaccination. These receptors were obtained from a human donor with glioblastoma.

V is TRBV15 and J is TRBJ2-7; D call uncertain. This CDR3 has 14 amino acids. The germline gives CDR1 LNHNV, CDR2 YYDKDF (reference sequence). Trimming removed 0 bases at V and 6 bases at J, with 12 bases between. CDR3 DNA sequence: TGTGCCACCAGCAGAGATTGGCAGTCGGGCGAGCAGTACTTC. Its protein product is CATSRDWQSGEQYF. Full variable domain (outside the CDR3, taken from reference TRBV15 and TRBJ2-7): DAMVIQNPRYQVTQFGKPVTLSCSQTLNHNVMYWYQQKSSQAPKLLFHYYDKDFNNEADTPDNFQSRRPNTSFCFLDIRSPGLGDTAMYLCATSRDWQSGEQYFGPGTRLTVT.

The table lists this clone with a few counts. This chain connects TRBV6-1 to TRBJ2-7, with D possibly being TRBD1 (5 bases). Per germline, CDR1 MNHNS and CDR2 SASEGT. The CDR3 is made up of 16 amino acids. With 0 bases removed from V and 2 bases from J, the gap between germline ends came to 14 bases. CDR3 residues: CASSEARSGLTYEQYF. Written as DNA, the CDR3 is TGTGCCAGCAGTGAAGCGCGGTCAGGGCTAACCTACGAGCAGTACTTC.

V usage is TRBV30 and J usage is TRBJ2-2; tentatively, D is TRBD2 (5 bases). Germline loops: CDR1 GTSNPN, CDR2 SVGIG (reference sequence). Trimming removed 2 bases at V and 2 bases at J, with 12 bases between. The CDR3 has 15 residues. The chain's CDR3 is CAWSIGVINTGELFF. CDR3 nucleotide sequence: TGTGCCTGGAGTATCGGGGTTATAAACACCGGGGAGCTGTTTTTT. Variable domain in full (rest from reference TRBV30 and TRBJ2-2): SQTIHQWPATLVQPVGSPLSLECTVEGTSNPNLYWYRQAAGRGLQLLFYSVGIGQISSEVPQNLSASRPQDRQFILSSKKLLLSDSGFYLCAWSIGVINTGELFFGEGSRLTVL.

CDR3 DNA sequence: TGTGCCAGCGGCGGGACAGTCAGCAATGAGCAGTTCTTC. Translation gives CASGGTVSNEQFF. This chain connects TRBV5-6 to TRBJ2-1; possible D gene TRBD1, 7 bases. The V gene's germline CDR1 is SGHDT and CDR2 YYEEEE. The V gene lost 7 bases and the J gene lost 6 bases, with 14 bases spanning the gap. This CDR3 is 13 amino acids long.

This clone was detected only a few times. This chain connects TRBV18 to TRBJ1-1; D possibly corresponds to TRBD1 (5 bases). Germline assignment: CDR1 KGHSH and CDR2 LQKENI. The CDR3 sequence is 13 residues long. V gave up 3 bases and J gave up 3 bases, with 8 bases separating them. In nucleotides, the CDR3 is TGTGCCAGCTCACCGCGGGGCGACACTGAAGCTTTCTTT. This sequence encodes CASSPRGDTEAFF.

V is TRBV12-5 and J is TRBJ1-1; 7 bases line up with TRBD1. The CDR3 totals 14 residues. Unmatched junction bases numbered 2, after V lost 4 bases and J lost 0 bases. Germline CDR1 LGHNT, CDR2 FRNRAP. The CDR3 nucleotides read TGTGCTAGTGGTTCTGGACAGGTGAACACTGAAGCTTTCTTT. Residues: CASGSGQVNTEAFF.

This clone appeared a single time. The chain carries TRBV5-4 and TRBJ1-2; D perhaps matches TRBD1 (6 bases). V dropped 0 bases and J dropped 6 bases, with 12 bases sitting between them. CDR1 is SGHNT and CDR2 is YYREEE in the germline V gene (reference sequence). The length of the CDR3 is 14 residues. As DNA, the CDR3 is TGTGCCAGCAGCTTGGACAGGGAAATCCATGGCTACACCTTC. The encoded protein is CASSLDREIHGYTF.

V gene TRBV6-5 combines with J gene TRBJ1-6; D possibly corresponds to TRBD1 (6 bases). Germline V lookup: CDR1 MNHEY, CDR2 SVGAGI. V was clipped by 5 bases and J by 2 bases, with 7 bases between them. This CDR3 comprises 14 residues. The CDR3 here is CASSGQTYNSPLHF. The CDR3 region has the DNA TGTGCCAGCAGTGGACAGACCTATAATTCACCCCTCCACTTT.

In this sample, this clone turned up once. This chain joins TRBV2 and TRBJ2-5; D call uncertain. The J call may be incorrect, as the DNA end agrees better with TRBJ2-7. The CDR3 loop spans 12 amino acids. Per germline, CDR1 SNHLY and CDR2 FYNNEI. CDR3 DNA sequence: TGTGCCAGCATGGGCAGACCCTACGAGCAGTACTTC. Encoded protein: CASMGRPYEQYF.

The rearrangement joins TRBV25-1 to TRBJ1-5; unclear D gene. Germline loops: CDR1 MGHDK, CDR2 SYGVNS. Trimming pared 2 bases from V and 5 bases from J, leaving 10 bases between. The CDR3 contains 14 residues. CDR3: CASSEIGWDQPQHF. CDR3 sequence (DNA): TGTGCCAGCAGTGAAATCGGGTGGGATCAGCCCCAGCATTTT.

The chain uses TRBV6-5 and TRBJ1-1, with TRBD1 matching 7 bases. CDR1 MNHEY and CDR2 SVGAGI come from the germline V gene. The CDR3 covers 14 residues. Unmatched junction bases numbered 3, after V lost 0 bases and J lost 5 bases. CDR3 in DNA: TGTGCCAGCAGTTACTCCGGGACAGCGACTGAAGCTTTCTTT. Protein sequence: CASSYSGTATEAFF.